This entry lists 17 T cell receptor beta chains sequenced from one sample in a study of blood T cell repertoires in COVID-19. Sequenced by immunoSEQ multiplex PCR; TCRdb stores in-frame clones only, minus some. The sample has about 300,000 clones; 85% to 90% are singletons. Sequences were obtained from PBMCs or T cells enriched from blood (not recorded which). The receptors come from a man aged 30 to 39 who had recovered from COVID-19.

The gene calls are TRBV30 and TRBJ1-1; tentative D call: TRBD1 (5 bases). V was pared by 1 base and J by 1 base, with 7 bases between. This CDR3 spans 13 amino acids. The V gene's germline CDR1 is GTSNPN and CDR2 SVGIG (reference sequence). The CDR3 DNA reads as TGTGCCTGGAGTGATCAGGGGAACACTGAAGCTTTCTTT. Its translation is CAWSDQGNTEAFF.

The J gene is TRBJ1-5, the V gene TRBV5-1, with D unclear. Germline CDR1 is SGHRS and CDR2 is YFSETQ. The CDR3 is 15 amino acids. Trimming cost V 0 bases and J 3 bases, with 10 bases left between them. This CDR3 is CASSLGRSDNQPQHF. The CDR3 DNA sequence: TGCGCCAGCAGCTTGGGCAGATCCGACAATCAGCCCCAGCATTTT.

About this clone itself: A read error is possible here, since a much larger clone lies one base away. This CDR3 is also generated by other DNA sequences in the sample. V gene TRBV5-4 combines with J gene TRBJ2-1; D is uncertain. Trimming removed 2 bases from V and 4 bases from J, with 7 bases in between. Germline V lookup: CDR1 SGHNT, CDR2 YYREEE (reference sequence). The CDR3 is made up of 13 amino acids. The CDR3 nucleotides are TGTGCCAGCAGCTTCACTGATTACAATGAGCAGTTCTTC. Its translation is CASSFTDYNEQFF.

The genes are TRBV19 and TRBJ2-7; 9 positions match TRBD2. CDR1 is LNHDA and CDR2 is SQIVND in the germline V gene (reference sequence). The ends lost 4 bases at V and 9 bases at J; junction bases unmatched: 13. The CDR3 sequence is 15 residues long. The CDR3 sequence: CASSTRTSEGPRQYF. DNA for the CDR3: TGTGCCAGTAGTACCAGGACTAGCGAGGGCCCGCGGCAGTACTTC.

This chain joins TRBV30 and TRBJ2-1, with no clear D. The CDR3 contains 11 residues. CDR1 GTSNPN and CDR2 SVGIG come from the germline V gene (reference sequence). V was pared by 3 bases and J by 13 bases, with 13 bases between. CDR3 sequence: CAWSLGQLQFF. CDR3 nucleotide sequence: TGTGCCTGGAGCCTGGGCCAGCTACAGTTCTTC.

The V and J genes are TRBV10-2 and TRBJ2-7; 10 bases are shared with TRBD2. The germline CDR1 and CDR2 sequences are WSHSY and SAAADI. V trimming: 3 bases; J trimming: 4 bases; junction bases outside the gene matches: 6. This CDR3 has 15 amino acids. CDR3 region: CASSDLKREGYEQYF. The CDR3, as DNA: TGCGCCAGCAGTGATCTTAAGCGGGAGGGGTACGAGCAGTACTTC.

This clone was detected a few times. V is TRBV9 and J is TRBJ1-1; D is unresolved. The CDR3 loop spans 14 amino acids. The ends were cut back, 3 bases at V and 6 bases at J, with 15 bases in the middle. CDR1 is SGDLS and CDR2 is YYNGEE in the germline V gene. CDR3 sequence: CASSAPISLSEAFF. CDR3 coding DNA: TGTGCCAGCAGCGCCCCTATATCTTTATCTGAAGCTTTCTTT.

The J gene is TRBJ1-1, the V gene TRBV7-2; 10 positions agree with TRBD1. Per the germline V gene, CDR1 is SGHTA and CDR2 is FQGNSA. The junction had 8 bases not matched to a gene; V was cut back by 5 bases and J by 5 bases. This CDR3 region has 15 residues. The CDR3 loop is CASSARQGAKTEAFF. DNA for the CDR3: TGTGCCAGCAGCGCCCGACAGGGGGCAAAAACTGAAGCTTTCTTT.

The V gene is TRBV4-1, the J gene TRBJ1-1; 7 nucleotides line up with TRBD1. The CDR3 length is 15 residues. Germline V CDR1 and CDR2: MGHRA, YSYEKL. V shed 5 bases, J shed 3 bases, and the junction held 9 bases outside the gene matches. The CDR3 nucleotides read TGCGCCAGCAGCAATCGACAGGGAACGTACACTGAAGCTTTCTTT. Its protein product is CASSNRQGTYTEAFF.

The chain is built from TRBV6-5 and TRBJ2-1, with D unresolved. V lost 4 bases and J lost 8, with 15 bases in between. This CDR3 region has 14 residues. Germline CDR1 reads MNHEY; CDR2 reads SVGAGI. In DNA form, the CDR3 reads TGTGCCAGCAGTTTCGCGCCTATTGTCGATGAGCAGTTCTTC. This codes for CASSFAPIVDEQFF.

V is TRBV4-1 and J is TRBJ2-2; D is unclear. CDR1 is MGHRA and CDR2 is YSYEKL in the germline V gene. CDR3 length: 16 residues. The V gene lost 4 bases and the J gene lost 5 bases, with 17 bases spanning the gap. The DNA for the CDR3 is TGCGCCAGCAGCCCAGGTTGGGCCGATCGGACCGGGGAGCTGTTTTTT. Residues: CASSPGWADRTGELFF.

The chain employs TRBV24-1 and TRBJ2-2; D possibly corresponds to TRBD1 (6 bases). Per germline, CDR1 KGHDR and CDR2 SFDVKD. V lost 4 bases, J lost 7 bases, and 9 bases lay in between. CDR3 size: 13 residues. The CDR3 reads CATSEKGGGELFF. The DNA for the CDR3 is TGTGCCACCAGTGAAAAAGGGGGCGGGGAGCTGTTTTTT.

The gene calls are TRBV11-2 and TRBJ2-1, with 13 bases lining up with TRBD2. The CDR3 spans 17 residues. V shed 3 bases, J shed 8 bases, and the junction held 10 bases outside the gene matches. Germline-derived CDR1 and CDR2 are SGHAT and FQNNGV. CDR3 loop: CASSFIPGTSGNDEQFF. DNA for the CDR3: TGTGCCAGCAGCTTCATTCCCGGGACTAGCGGGAACGATGAGCAGTTCTTC.

The gene calls are TRBV24-1 and TRBJ1-1; 8 nucleotides line up with TRBD1. With V trimmed by 2 bases and J by 7 bases, 2 bases remained unmatched. The CDR3 consists of 13 residues. Germline V gene lookup returns CDR1 KGHDR and CDR2 SFDVKD. CDR3 sequence (DNA): TGTGCCACCAGTGATTCTGACAGGGGTGAAGCTTTCTTT. It encodes CATSDSDRGEAFF.

V and J are TRBV3-1 (or the pseudogene TRBV3-2) and TRBJ1-1; D is unclear. Between the trimmed V and J ends, which lost 0 bases and 9 bases, there was a span of 8 bases. Germline values: CDR1 LGHDT, CDR2 YNNKEL (reference sequence). The CDR3 is 12 residues long. CDR3: CASSQDRQKAFF. CDR3 DNA: TGTGCCAGCAGCCAAGATCGTCAGAAAGCTTTCTTT.

The chain joins TRBV25-1 to TRBJ2-5, with D hard to call. Germline values: CDR1 MGHDK, CDR2 SYGVNS. This CDR3 region has 14 residues. V lost 4 bases and J lost 0, with 9 bases in between. CDR3 residues: CASSANSYQETQYF. The CDR3 bases are TGTGCCAGCAGTGCCAACAGCTACCAAGAGACCCAGTACTTC.

The V gene is TRBV15, the J gene TRBJ2-3, with D possibly matching TRBD1 (5 bases). The CDR3 has 14 amino acids. Germline V gene lookup returns CDR1 LNHNV and CDR2 YYDKDF (reference sequence). Trimming took 0 bases from V and 4 from J, leaving 8 bases between them. CDR3 amino acids: CATSRDQGPDTQYF. In nucleotides, the CDR3 is TGTGCCACCAGCAGAGATCAGGGCCCAGATACGCAGTATTTT. The full variable domain, with the rest looked up from reference TRBV15 and TRBJ2-3, is DAMVIQNPRYQVTQFGKPVTLSCSQTLNHNVMYWYQQKSSQAPKLLFHYYDKDFNNEADTPDNFQSRRPNTSFCFLDIRSPGLGDTAMYLCATSRDQGPDTQYFGPGTRLTVL.